Presented here are 22 T cell receptor beta chains from one specimen sequenced in a study of blood T cell repertoires in COVID-19. Method: immunoSEQ multiplex PCR; TCRdb's copy keeps in-frame clones and lacks some. This repertoire shows some 150,000 clones, about 85% found once; its top ten account for approximately 1.2%. The sequencing sample was made of peripheral blood. The receptors were gathered from a man in his sixties who had recovered from COVID-19.

V is TRBV3-1 (or the pseudogene TRBV3-2) and J is TRBJ1-1; D may be TRBD1 (6 bases). The ends were cut back, 0 bases at V and 0 bases at J, with 23 bases in the middle. CDR1 is LGHDT, CDR2 YNNKEL, per germline (reference sequence). This CDR3 spans 20 amino acids. For the CDR3, the DNA is TGTGCCAGCAGCCAAGAATCAGCGGGTGGGGGGGCGCGTCTGAACACTGAAGCTTTCTTT. Protein product: CASSQESAGGGARLNTEAFF.

The chain joins TRBV3-1 (or the pseudogene TRBV3-2) to TRBJ2-7; weak D call: TRBD2 (6 bases). V lost 4 bases and J 5 bases, leaving 15 bases between the germline ends. Germline V gene lookup returns CDR1 LGHDT and CDR2 YNNKEL (reference sequence). This CDR3 region has 14 residues. CDR3 nucleotide sequence: TGTGCCAGCAGCCGCGGGACTGTCACCCACGAGCAGTACTTC. Its translation: CASSRGTVTHEQYF.

The V call is TRBV3-1 (or the pseudogene TRBV3-2), the J call TRBJ1-1; a weak D match, TRBD1 (6 bases). Trimming removed 3 bases from V and 5 bases from J, with 10 bases in between. CDR3 size: 13 residues. Germline CDR1 and CDR2: LGHDT and YNNKEL (reference sequence). The CDR3 spells CASSQAGVTEAFF. CDR3 coding DNA: TGTGCCAGCAGCCAGGCAGGGGTAACTGAAGCTTTCTTT.

The chain recombines TRBV3-1 (or the pseudogene TRBV3-2) with TRBJ2-5, with 8 bases lining up with TRBD2. Germline CDR1 reads LGHDT; CDR2 reads YNNKEL (reference sequence). The junction had 4 bases not matched to a gene; V was cut back by 0 bases and J by 7 bases. The CDR3 contains 14 residues. Here the CDR3 reads CASSQDSAGGTQYF. CDR3 nucleotide sequence: TGTGCCAGCAGCCAAGACTCGGCGGGGGGGACCCAGTACTTC.

The chain combines TRBV19 with TRBJ1-5; D gene ambiguous. The germline V and J ends were trimmed by 7 bases and 5 bases, with 12 bases remaining between them. CDR1 LNHDA and CDR2 SQIVND come from the germline V gene (reference sequence). This CDR3 region has 13 residues. The DNA for the CDR3 is TGTGCCAGTAATCAGGCTGCGTATCAGCCCCAGCATTTT. This translates into CASNQAAYQPQHF.

The CDR3: CASSQERGLAGGRDGNIQYF. CDR3 bases: TGCGCCAGCAGCCAAGAACGGGGACTAGCGGGGGGTAGAGACGGAAACATTCAGTACTTC. The J gene is TRBJ2-4, the V gene TRBV4-1, with TRBD2 matching over 15 bases. Germline V lookup: CDR1 MGHRA, CDR2 YSYEKL. The CDR3 length is 20 residues. Trimming at V came to 0 bases and at J to 6 bases, leaving 12 bases not matched to a gene.

This chain links TRBV4-2 with TRBJ1-3; 7 positions match TRBD1. V lost 11 bases, J lost 1 base, and 8 bases stayed unmatched. Germline CDR1 reads LGHNA; CDR2 reads YNFKEQ. The CDR3 has 14 residues. CDR3 sequence reads: CAGGTGDSGNTIYF. The DNA of the CDR3 is TGTGCCGGGGGTACAGGGGATTCTGGAAACACCATATATTTT.

The chain employs TRBV5-1 and TRBJ2-2, with D possibly being TRBD2 (5 bases). There are 11 residues in the CDR3. V lost 7 bases and J 6 bases, leaving 7 bases between the germline ends. From germline, CDR1 is SGHRS and CDR2 YFSETQ. This CDR3 is CASEEAGELFF. The DNA for the CDR3 is TGCGCCAGCGAGGAGGCCGGGGAGCTGTTTTTT.

The chain couples TRBV19 to TRBJ2-5; D is unresolved. CDR1 is LNHDA and CDR2 is SQIVND in the germline V gene (reference sequence). Deletions cut 4 bases from V and 3 bases from J, with 18 bases between. This CDR3 contains 16 residues. DNA of the CDR3: TGTGCCAGTAGTACTCAAAGGCGGCAGACGAAAGAGACCCAGTACTTC. Translated, it gives CASSTQRRQTKETQYF.

The chain uses TRBV18 and TRBJ1-6, with 9 bases fitting TRBD1. The CDR3 has 16 amino acids. The V gene's germline CDR1 is KGHSH and CDR2 LQKENI. With V trimmed by 2 bases and J by 9 bases, 8 bases remained unmatched. The CDR3 coding sequence is TGTGCCAGCTCACCAAACCCGGGACAGGGCCTTTCACCCCTCCACTTT. Translating gives CASSPNPGQGLSPLHF. The variable domain in full, with the rest retrieved from reference TRBV18 and TRBJ1-6, is NAGVMQNPRHLVRRRGQEARLRCSPMKGHSHVYWYRQLPEEGLKFMVYLQKENIIDESGMPKERFSAEFPKEGPSILRIQQVVRGDSAAYFCASSPNPGQGLSPLHFGNGTRLTVT.

The chain is built from TRBV19 and TRBJ2-5, with D perhaps matching TRBD2 (5 bases). This CDR3 spans 15 amino acids. Trimming took 4 bases from V and 3 from J, leaving 15 bases between them. Germline assignment: CDR1 LNHDA and CDR2 SQIVND (reference sequence). In DNA form, the CDR3 reads TGTGCCAGTAGTAGCCTTATCGACTATAAAGAGACCCAGTACTTC. Its translation is CASSSLIDYKETQYF.

J is TRBJ1-2 and V is TRBV3-1 (or the pseudogene TRBV3-2); TRBD1 aligns across 9 bases. Losses at the gene ends were 4 bases for V and 6 bases for J; bases not matched to a gene: 9. The CDR3 runs to 15 residues. The germline gives CDR1 LGHDT, CDR2 YNNKEL (reference sequence). The CDR3 coding sequence is TGTGCCAGCAGCCTTAGGAGGGGACAGGGTCATGGCTACACCTTC. Its protein is CASSLRRGQGHGYTF.

The chain combines TRBV9 with TRBJ2-1; 8 positions match TRBD1. J lost 2 bases, V lost 4 bases, and 8 bases had no gene match. CDR1 and CDR2 (germline): SGDLS, YYNGEE. The CDR3 is 16 residues long. CDR3 amino acids: CASSPRTGRTYNEQFF. The CDR3 region has the DNA TGTGCCAGCAGCCCTCGGACAGGGCGCACCTACAATGAGCAGTTCTTC.

The V call is TRBV7-3, the J call TRBJ2-2; the D is unclear. The germline V gene encodes CDR1 SGHTA and CDR2 FQGTGA. Trimming stripped 5 bases from V and 1 base from J, with 8 bases between. The CDR3 consists of 14 residues. CDR3 sequence reads: CASSDTVNTGELFF. CDR3 coding DNA: TGTGCCAGCAGCGACACGGTGAACACCGGGGAGCTGTTTTTT.

The chain couples TRBV6-5 to TRBJ1-2; TRBD1 matches at 9 bases. The CDR3 is made up of 15 amino acids. Germline V gene data show CDR1 as MNHEY and CDR2 as SVGAGI. V trimming: 6 bases; J trimming: 4 bases; junction bases outside the gene matches: 9. As DNA, the CDR3 is TGTGCCAGCAGCGGTTTCGGGACAGGGTCCTATGGCTACACCTTC. Translated, it gives CASSGFGTGSYGYTF.

This rearrangement joins TRBV24-1 to TRBJ1-5; weak D call: TRBD1 (5 bases). Germline CDR1 reads KGHDR; CDR2 reads SFDVKD. The CDR3 is made up of 14 amino acids. V lost 5 bases to trimming and J lost 4 bases, with 11 bases between them. This CDR3 reads CATSGTGINQPQHF. Written as DNA, the CDR3 is TGTGCCACCAGTGGTACAGGAATAAATCAGCCCCAGCATTTT.

This chain connects TRBV30 to TRBJ1-4; 8 bases map to TRBD1. CDR3 size: 12 residues. Trimming at V came to 5 bases and at J to 7 bases, leaving 3 bases not matched to a gene. The V gene's germline CDR1 is GTSNPN and CDR2 SVGIG (reference sequence). DNA for the CDR3: TGTGCCTGGGGACAGGGACTTGAAAAACTGTTTTTT. Amino acid sequence: CAWGQGLEKLFF.

V is TRBV27 and J is TRBJ1-1, with 7 positions matching TRBD1. This CDR3 region has 16 residues. V shed 5 bases and J 0 bases; nucleotides not matched to a gene: 9. Per the germline V gene, CDR1 is MNHEY and CDR2 is SMNVEV (reference sequence). CDR3 nucleotide sequence: TGTGCCAGCAGTCACCGACAGGGTGGGATGAACACTGAAGCTTTCTTT. It specifies CASSHRQGGMNTEAFF.

The chain couples TRBV10-3 to TRBJ2-2; TRBD1 is a possible D gene (6 bases). The germline V gene has CDR1 ENHRY and CDR2 SYGVKD. The V end was cut by 6 bases, the J end by 0 bases, with 14 bases between. The CDR3 is 16 residues long. In nucleotides, the CDR3 is TGTGCCATCAGAACGGACAGCGCCTCGAACACCGGGGAGCTGTTTTTT. It codes for CAIRTDSASNTGELFF.

This clone was detected many times. The V call is TRBV9, the J call TRBJ2-2, with D possibly being TRBD2 (5 bases). Trimming stripped 3 bases from V and 6 bases from J, with 12 bases between. CDR3 length: 14 residues. CDR1 and CDR2 from the germline V gene are SGDLS and YYNGEE. The CDR3 reads CASSERRTPGELFF. DNA for the CDR3: TGTGCCAGCAGCGAACGGAGGACGCCCGGGGAGCTGTTTTTT.

This chain uses TRBV29-1 with TRBJ2-3; 7 bases are a match to TRBD2. The V and J ends lost 8 bases and 6 bases, in that order; junction bases with no gene match: 11. Germline V gene lookup returns CDR1 SQVTM and CDR2 ANQGSEA. This CDR3 is 13 amino acids long. CDR3 protein: CSSGVGSGDTQYF. The CDR3 coding sequence is TGCAGCTCAGGAGTAGGTAGCGGGGATACGCAGTATTTT.

The J gene is TRBJ2-1, the V gene TRBV7-2; 9 bases fit TRBD1. CDR3 length: 14 amino acids. J was trimmed by 7 bases and V by 5 bases; bases with no gene match: 6. Germline lookup yields CDR1 SGHTA and CDR2 FQGNSA. CDR3 DNA: TGTGCCAGCAGCCACGGGACAGGGTTTAATGAGCAGTTCTTC. Translating it yields CASSHGTGFNEQFF.